The T cell receptor beta chain under discussion was sequenced for a study of CXCR3-negative and CXCR3-positive naive CD8 T cells. Points from the study as a whole: Partial loss of CXCR3 expression followed cryopreservation; most assays used fresh PBMCs. When CXCR3-positive naive cells were set against CXCR3-negative naive cells, the former had more hydrophobic TRB CDR3s. No difference in surface CD5 was seen between naive subsets, and TCR strength was inferred from TRB CDR3 properties.

From germline, CDR1 is LGHNA and CDR2 YNFKEQ. The CDR3 runs to 15 residues. It was by 5' RACE with UMI labels that the TRB cDNA libraries were prepared. TCRdb reprocessed the 5' RACE reads and keeps a single row for each CDR3 protein, giving no DNA. The sample table includes some 140,000 distinct CDR3 sequences. For this clonotype: Its antigen is currently unknown.

The sample taken for sequencing was naive CXCR3+ CD8+ T cells from blood. Documented subset: CD45RO-CCR7+CD27+CD95- naive CD8+ T cells expressing CXCR3 (TNR3+). This TCR was recovered from a human donor in good health. Some clones in this sample may be carry-over from other donors' samples. The rearrangement uses TRBV4-2 and TRBJ2-3; without DNA, the TCRdb call of TRBD1 cannot be checked. The chain's CDR3 is CASSQEDPAPNTQYF.